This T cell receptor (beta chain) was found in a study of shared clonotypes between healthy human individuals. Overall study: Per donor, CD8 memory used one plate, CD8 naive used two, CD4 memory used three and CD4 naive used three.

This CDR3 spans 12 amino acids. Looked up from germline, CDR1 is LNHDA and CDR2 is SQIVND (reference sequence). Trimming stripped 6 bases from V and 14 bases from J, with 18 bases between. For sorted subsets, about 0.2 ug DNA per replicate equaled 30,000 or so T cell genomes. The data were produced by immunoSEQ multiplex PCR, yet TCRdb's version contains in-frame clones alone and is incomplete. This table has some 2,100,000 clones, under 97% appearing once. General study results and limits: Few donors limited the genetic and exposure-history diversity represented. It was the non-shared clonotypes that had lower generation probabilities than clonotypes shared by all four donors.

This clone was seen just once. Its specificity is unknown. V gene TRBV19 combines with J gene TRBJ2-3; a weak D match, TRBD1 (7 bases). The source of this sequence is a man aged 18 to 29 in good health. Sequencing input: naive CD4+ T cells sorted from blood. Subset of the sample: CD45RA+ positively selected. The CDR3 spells CASRWGDRYWYF. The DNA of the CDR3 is TGTGCCAGTAGGTGGGGGGACAGATATTGGTATTTT.